This is a list of T cell receptor beta chains from one sample in a study of blood T cell repertoires in COVID-19. Measured with immunoSEQ multiplex PCR; TCRdb has only the in-frame clones, and not every one. This sample yields about 140,000 clones, of which approximately 91% are seen a single time; about 10% belongs to the top ten. The material sequenced was peripheral blood. The source is a man in his fifties with active or convalescent COVID-19. Both conserved end residues are part of each CDR3. The D gene is left open where the match is weak. A row's size may be missing; if present it is once, few, many or a size class.

j_gene,abundance,d_gene,v_gene,CDR3nt,CDR3aa
TRBJ2-1,once,TRBD1,TRBV12-3/TRBV12-4,TGTGCCAGCAGTCCGGGACAGGGGAATGAGCAGTTCTTC,CASSPGQGNEQFF
TRBJ1-1,.,.,TRBV28,TGTGCCAGCAGCCCAATGCGGGACACTGAAGCTTTCTTT,CASSPMRDTEAFF
TRBJ1-5,.,TRBD1,TRBV9,TGTGCCAGCAGCCGCGGACAGGGGGCTATTCAGCCCCAGCATTTT,CASSRGQGAIQPQHF
TRBJ2-1,.,.,TRBV14,TGTGCCAGCAGCCCCCATATCGGGGGAGTCGGTGGGAATGAGCAGTTCTTC,CASSPHIGGVGGNEQFF
TRBJ2-2,.,TRBD1,TRBV28,TGTGCCAGCACCATCCCTGAGGGACAGGGCGCCGGGGAGCTGTTTTTT,CASTIPEGQGAGELFF
TRBJ2-2,.,.,TRBV27,TGTGCCAGCAGTTTTGACTATCGGAACACCGGGGAGCTGTTTTTT,CASSFDYRNTGELFF
TRBJ2-3,.,TRBD2,TRBV5-1,TGCGCCAGCAGCTTGGAAGTAGCGGGAGGGCCAGGAGATACGCAGTATTTT,CASSLEVAGGPGDTQYF
TRBJ1-1,.,TRBD1,TRBV7-8,TGTGCCAGCAGCTTTCTAACAGGGGATGAAGCTTTCTTT,CASSFLTGDEAFF
TRBJ1-3,.,.,TRBV7-2,TGTGCCAGCAGCGCCATCGGGGTCTCTGGAAACACCATATATTTT,CASSAIGVSGNTIYF
TRBJ1-2,once,TRBD1,TRBV29-1,TGCAGCGCACGAACAGGGGAAAAGGAGGGTGGCTACACCTTC,CSARTGEKEGGYTF
TRBJ1-3,.,.,TRBV25-1,TGTGCCAGCAGTGATCTCCGGGACAACTCTGGAAACACCATATATTTT,CASSDLRDNSGNTIYF
TRBJ1-4,.,.,TRBV4-2,TGTGCCAGCAGCCAGGGTGAGGGGGTGTGGGAAAAAAAACTGTTTTTT,CASSQGEGVWEKKLFF
TRBJ2-2,.,.,TRBV15,TGTGCCACCAGCAGAGATCAAACATCGACCGGGGAGCTGTTTTTT,CATSRDQTSTGELFF
TRBJ2-3,once,TRBD2,TRBV6-1,TGTGCCAGCAGTGAAACTAGCGGGAGTTCAGATACGCAGTATTTT,CASSETSGSSDTQYF
TRBJ2-7,.,TRBD2,TRBV9,TGTGCCAGCAGCCCCCGTAGCGGGAGAGCCCCCTACGAGCAGTACTTC,CASSPRSGRAPYEQYF
TRBJ2-2,.,.,TRBV7-2,TGTGCCAGCAGCTACTTATCAGGGAAGGACCCCGGGGAGCTGTTTTTT,CASSYLSGKDPGELFF
TRBJ2-3,.,TRBD2,TRBV6-4,TGTGCCAGCAGTGACGGGATCGGGGGGGCAGATACGCAGTATTTT,CASSDGIGGADTQYF
TRBJ1-5,.,.,TRBV19,TGTGCCAGTAGTATAGCCAGGGGCCTGAATCAGCCCCAGCATTTT,CASSIARGLNQPQHF
TRBJ2-1,.,.,TRBV29-1,TGCAGCGTTGGTGGGAGCTCCTACAATGAGCAGTTCTTC,CSVGGSSYNEQFF
TRBJ2-2,.,.,TRBV7-3,TGTGCCAGCAGCTTCGGGATCCCCACCGGGGAGCTGTTTTTT,CASSFGIPTGELFF
TRBJ2-1,.,TRBD2,TRBV6-4,TGTGCCAGCAGTCCTTCTAGCGGGACCTACAATGAGCAGTTCTTC,CASSPSSGTYNEQFF
TRBJ2-3,.,TRBD2,TRBV7-2,TGTGCCAGCAGCTTCGTAGCGGGAGCCACAGATACGCAGTATTTT,CASSFVAGATDTQYF
TRBJ2-5,.,TRBD1,TRBV24-1,TGTGCCACCAGCACAGGGGGCGCCCGGGAGACCCAGTACTTC,CATSTGGARETQYF
TRBJ1-1,.,.,TRBV29-1,TGCAGCGTTGAAAACTCAGGGAAGAACACTGAAGCTTTCTTT,CSVENSGKNTEAFF
TRBJ1-4,.,TRBD1,TRBV11-2,TGTGCCAGCAGCTTAGATCGGGTCAGGGGGCTTGAAAAACTGTTTTTT,CASSLDRVRGLEKLFF
TRBJ1-2,.,.,TRBV2,TGTGCCAGCAGTGACAGGCCTCCCGCTAACTATGGCTACACCTTC,CASSDRPPANYGYTF
TRBJ2-3,.,.,TRBV24-1,TGTGCCACCAGTGATTTAGGGGGTGGAAGCACAGATACGCAGTATTTT,CATSDLGGGSTDTQYF
TRBJ1-2,.,.,TRBV28,TGTGCCAGCAGTCCTTATAATCTGGTAGCTCGGCGCTATGGCTACACCTTC,CASSPYNLVARRYGYTF
TRBJ1-3,.,.,TRBV9,TGTGCCAGCAGCGTAGACGGTAGCTCTGGAAACACCATATATTTT,CASSVDGSSGNTIYF
TRBJ1-6,few,.,TRBV19,TGTGCCAGTAGGGGCGTCAGAGGGTCACCCCTCCACTTT,CASRGVRGSPLHF
TRBJ2-1,.,TRBD2,TRBV11-1,TGTGCCAGCAGCTTAGCTAGCGGGGGCTTCAATGAGCAGTTCTTC,CASSLASGGFNEQFF
TRBJ1-2,.,.,TRBV14,TGTGCCAGCAGCCGCAGCGAGGGCGCTAACTATGGCTACACCTTC,CASSRSEGANYGYTF
TRBJ1-1,.,.,TRBV5-1,TGCGCCAGCAGCTTACAGGGAATGAACACTGAAGCTTTCTTT,CASSLQGMNTEAFF
TRBJ2-4,.,.,TRBV18,TGTGCCAGCTCACCACCTGGAGCGTTAGCCAAAAACATTCAGTACTTC,CASSPPGALAKNIQYF
TRBJ2-3,.,.,TRBV7-9,TGTGCCAGCAGCGTCATGGGCCTGGCCTTCCCTGGCACAGATACGCAGTATTTT,CASSVMGLAFPGTDTQYF
TRBJ2-7,.,TRBD2,TRBV29-1,TGCAGCGTTGAAGTAAGCGGGACTAGAGGGCTTTCAAACGAGCAGTACTTC,CSVEVSGTRGLSNEQYF
TRBJ1-1,.,.,TRBV28,TGTGCCAGCAGTTTGTCGGGTGCCACTGAAGCTTTCTTT,CASSLSGATEAFF
TRBJ2-7,few,TRBD1,TRBV7-8,TGTGCCAGCAGCCGGGGACAGGCTCGGGACGAGCAGTACTTC,CASSRGQARDEQYF
TRBJ2-7,.,TRBD2,TRBV10-2,TGCGCCAGCAGTGAGTTTGAGGGGGGCGGGAGGGCCTACGAGCAGTACTTC,CASSEFEGGGRAYEQYF
TRBJ2-5,.,.,TRBV5-1,TGCGCCAGCATAGGACATTCAGAGACCCAGTACTTC,CASIGHSETQYF
TRBJ2-7,.,.,TRBV24-1,TGTGCCACCAGTGCTTACAGGGGAGGCGAGCAGTACTTC,CATSAYRGGEQYF
TRBJ1-1,once,.,TRBV5-6,TGTGCCAGCATAGGGGGGGCTATCGGCACTGAAGCTTTCTTT,CASIGGAIGTEAFF
TRBJ1-5,.,.,TRBV19,TGTGCCAGTAGTATGGCCAGGGGCGGGAGCAATCAGCCCCAGCATTTT,CASSMARGGSNQPQHF
TRBJ2-7,.,TRBD1,TRBV28,TGTGCCAGCACTCCGGGACAGGGCCGCGAGCAGTACTTC,CASTPGQGREQYF
TRBJ1-2,once,.,TRBV12-3/TRBV12-4,TGTGCCAGCAGCCCCAGGGGAGTACATGGCTACACCTTC,CASSPRGVHGYTF
TRBJ2-1,.,TRBD2,TRBV7-2,TGTGCCAGCAGCTTAGCTAGCGGGAGGGCCAATGAGCAGTTCTTC,CASSLASGRANEQFF
TRBJ2-7,.,.,TRBV3-1/TRBV3-2,TGTGCCAGCAGCCAACCCACTAGCTTGAGCTCCTACGAGCAGTACTTC,CASSQPTSLSSYEQYF
TRBJ1-5,.,TRBD1,TRBV19,TGTGCCAGTAGTACAACGGACAGGGGCGTCGATAGCAATCAGCCCCAGCATTTT,CASSTTDRGVDSNQPQHF
TRBJ2-7,few,TRBD1,TRBV5-1,TGCGCCAGCAGCTCGCCCGGTGGACGGGACAGCTCCTACGAGCAGTACTTC,CASSSPGGRDSSYEQYF
TRBJ2-1,.,TRBD1,TRBV11-2,TGTGCCAGCAGCCCGATCAGGGGGACGAAATTAGGCAATGAGCAGTTCTTC,CASSPIRGTKLGNEQFF
TRBJ1-6,.,.,TRBV28,TGTGCCAGCGGGGCCCTCGAGTCACCCCTCCACTTT,CASGALESPLHF